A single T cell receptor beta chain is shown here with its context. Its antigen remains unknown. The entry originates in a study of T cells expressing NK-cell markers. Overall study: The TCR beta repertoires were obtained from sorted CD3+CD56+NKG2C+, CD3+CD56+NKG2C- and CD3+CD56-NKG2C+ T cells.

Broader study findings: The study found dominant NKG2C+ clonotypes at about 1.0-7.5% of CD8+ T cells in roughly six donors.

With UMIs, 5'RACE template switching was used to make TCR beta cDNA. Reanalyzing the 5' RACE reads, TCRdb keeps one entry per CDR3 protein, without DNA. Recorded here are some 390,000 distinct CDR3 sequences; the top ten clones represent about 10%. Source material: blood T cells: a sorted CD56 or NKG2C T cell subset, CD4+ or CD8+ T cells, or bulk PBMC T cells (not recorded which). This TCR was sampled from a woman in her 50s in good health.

CDR3 region: CASSDTPDRKTQYF. The V and J genes are TRBV11-3 and TRBJ2-5. The length of the CDR3 is 14 residues. Germline V gives CDR1 SGHNT, CDR2 YENEEA. Supplemented by reference TRBV11-3 and TRBJ2-5, the full variable domain reads EAGVVQSPRYKIIEKKQPVAFWCNPISGHNTLYWYLQNLGQGPELLIRYENEEAVDDSQLPKDRFSAERLKGVDSTLKIQPAELGDSAVYLCASSDTPDRKTQYFGPGTRLLVL.